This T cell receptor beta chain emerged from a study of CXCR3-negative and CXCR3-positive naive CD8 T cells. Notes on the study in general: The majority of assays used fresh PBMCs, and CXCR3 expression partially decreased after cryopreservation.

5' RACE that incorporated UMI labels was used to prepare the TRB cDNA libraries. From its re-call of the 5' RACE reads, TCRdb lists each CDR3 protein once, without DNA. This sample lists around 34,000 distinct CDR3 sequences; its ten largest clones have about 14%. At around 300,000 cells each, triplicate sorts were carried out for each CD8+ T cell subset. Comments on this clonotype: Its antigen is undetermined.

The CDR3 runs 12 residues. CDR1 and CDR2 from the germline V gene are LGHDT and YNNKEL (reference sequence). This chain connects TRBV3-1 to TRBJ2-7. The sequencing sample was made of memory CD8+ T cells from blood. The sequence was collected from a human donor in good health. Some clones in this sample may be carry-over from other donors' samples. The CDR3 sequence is CAIPRRSYEQYF.